The source of this T cell receptor (beta chain) is a study of cytomegalovirus exposure and HLA in healthy donors (dated by TCRdb to the late 2010s). For the study in its entirety: According to an earlier analysis of 550 to 750 of the donors, about 190 million T cells yielded approximately 120 million unique TCR beta sequences and 250 to 350 Gb of sequence data. An early release that covered about 600 HLA-typed donors contained about 290 gigabases of sequencing data and 80 million or so unique TCR sequences. Of the 398 genotyped donors, roughly 80% fell in the genetic ancestry cluster associated with self-reported Caucasian donors. The study was designed to test whether signatures of past pathogen exposure could be identified by cataloging public T cell receptors. The T cell repertoires of several hundred subjects were profiled by immunosequencing and related to cytomegalovirus serostatus. In addition to the first cohort of several hundred subjects, a separate validation cohort of 130 or so different subjects was used. The study combined high-throughput TCR immunosequencing, statistical association of individual TCRs with disease status, and machine learning to predict cytomegalovirus infection status. A later analysis re-examined previously published TCR beta repertoires from about 700 donors and added high-resolution HLA genotyping to investigate patterns of TCR occurrence. Rather than drawing on any new phenotypic data, the later analysis identified candidate immune exposures from TCR beta sequences and the way those sequences occurred across donors. An earlier analysis of 587 of the donors applied high-throughput TCR beta sequencing to assess whether each TCR beta V gene segment acted as functional or pseudogenic. Donor age, sex, ethnicity and CMV serostatus were compiled alongside the repertoire data. Genome-wide SNP genotypes for about three fifths of the roughly 670 donors were used in a later genetic analysis, which treated that subset as a discovery cohort. All discovery cohort repertoires had been generated using a single sequencing platform. HLA typing included class I and class II loci at four-digit resolution. Typing coverage differed by locus: A, B, C, DRB1 and DQB1 were typed in roughly 620-640 donors, DQA1 in approximately 520, DPA1 in some 570, and DPB1 in just under 490. About five DR-DQ haplotypes were treated as single units for association and clustering because of strong linkage in the cohort. Among around 400 genotyped donors of the cohort, an average of around 250,000 unique TCR beta nucleotide sequences was sequenced per donor, of which roughly 18% were non-productive. General study outcomes and caveats: A further reported finding was that TCR beta sequences accurately predicted the HLA-A and HLA-B alleles for most subjects in the first cohort. Immune exposure information for the cohort was limited to CMV serostatus. Because some donors lacked HLA typing at each locus, the association tests relied only on the typed subset. A later analysis found that most CMV-associated TCR beta chains appeared HLA-restricted, with HLA associations seemingly driven largely by CMV exposure. Several of the top co-occurrence clusters appeared to be linked to parvovirus B19, influenza, CMV and Epstein-Barr virus, according to a later analysis. The sequencing pipeline was judged likely to have produced a cluster of highly shared sequence variants as a technical artifact. The study gave a list of some 150 TCR beta chains associated with cytomegalovirus. Linkage disequilibrium might explain the correlated functional status among segregating V segments, but an unknown experimental factor could not be ruled out. Compared with the roughly 710-donor mean, donors in an Asian-associated ancestry cluster had fewer N-insertions in productive TCRs, according to a later genetic analysis. According to a later analysis, TCR association rates differed among HLA loci, with DRB1 alleles showing the most associated TCRs and HLA-C alleles showing the fewest. Cytomegalovirus status was reported to be diagnosed by the classifier with high specificity and sensitivity in both the original and validation cohorts. A later analysis associated 16,951 TCR beta sequences with specific HLA alleles at a false discovery rate of 0.05. Broadly in line with IMGT annotations, most TCR beta V segments showed up in productive rearrangements about 90% or about 30% of the time in an earlier analysis of about 500 of the donors. Strong co-occurrence of HLA alleles, especially DR and DQ, made assigning TCR associations to individual alleles difficult. In vitro tests confirmed that three of the cytomegalovirus-associated TCR beta chains recognize cytomegalovirus antigens. Across donors, most TCR sequences were observed very rarely, whereas some public TCRs were present in many individuals. An association between a missense DCLRE1C variant and V-gene and J-gene trimming of TCR beta chains was found in a later genetic analysis and replicated in an independent cohort. Because counts were too low, fewer than 20 rarely observed V segments, including chromosome 9 orphons, were excluded from the earlier analysis of several hundred of the donors. In a later analysis, HLA-associated TCR beta chains were found to be more clonally expanded and to have lower generation probabilities than equally common non-associated chains. According to the authors, the approach could potentially be generalized to other disease states and immunological phenotypes. This cohort had only TCR beta chains sequenced, and the lack of alpha or paired-chain data limited which features could be detected. Presence/absence analyses assumed roughly uniform sequencing depth across donors, an assumption that may not hold. Some IMGT-functional V segments, including TRBV6-2 and TRBV6-3, could not be distinguished by the 87-base-pair reads and were therefore excluded.

Regarding this clone: Its antigen target is currently unknown.

CDR1 and CDR2 were assigned from the germline V gene as SGHNT and YENEEA. V has 5 bases trimmed and J has 6 bases trimmed; junction bases matching no gene number 19. Its CDR3 holds 18 amino acids, cysteine through phenylalanine. The retained sequence is limited to the CDR3, 54 bases, with the frame set at the first base. The library was built by means of the immunoSEQ multiplex PCR assay. The multiplex PCR relied on a mix of 60 forward primers for TCR Vbeta segments and 13 reverse primers for TCR Jbeta segments. A multiplex PCR assay on genomic DNA amplified the CDR3 region of rearranged TCR beta genes. On the Illumina HiSeq System, the amplified TCR beta libraries were sequenced as 87-base-pair reads. On the authors' methods: A later analysis counted about 76 million unique TCR beta chains across the 650 to 700 repertoires, and some 12 million of these chains were shared by at least two donors. To remove PCR and sequencing errors, raw reads were error-corrected and collapsed into unique sequences using a nearest-neighbor algorithm that merged closely related sequences. V, D and J gene segments were assigned by aligning CDR3 sequences to IMGT reference sequences. For a sequence to be retained, a match of at least six nucleotides was required to both a V gene segment and a J gene segment. A rearrangement counted as productive if the CDR3 had no stop codons and remained in frame with V and J, and every other rearrangement counted as non-productive. Following IMGT convention, CDR3 was defined as the stretch from the second conserved V-encoded cysteine up to the conserved J-encoded phenylalanine. Sequences without an unambiguous match to a single V gene segment were excluded from the earlier analysis of about 640 of the donors. In an earlier analysis of approximately 550 of the donors, V segments were called functional above 56.7% productive rearrangements and were called segregating when the between-donor standard deviation exceeded 5%. A statistical classification framework was developed to diagnose cytomegalovirus status using the catalog of TCR beta chain sequences. A later analysis assigned V and J genes by comparing TCR nucleotide sequences with IMGT/GENE-DB human TR gene sequences. In a later analysis, CDR3 sequences and most-parsimonious VDJ recombination scenarios were assigned using the TCRdist pipeline. In a later analysis, each TCR beta chain was defined by its CDR3 amino acid sequence together with its V-gene family, and reads without a unique V-gene family were excluded. As a way to deal with suspected cross-contamination and a sequencing artifact, a later analysis dropped roughly 620 nucleotide sequences that were highly shared and had low generation probability. For each public chain, a later analysis derived a clonal expansion index from normalized ranks of inferred template counts within each repertoire. Generation probabilities in a later analysis came from a VDJ recombination model fitted to out-of-frame rearrangements, and those results were checked against IGoR. In a later analysis, hypergeometric tests were used to score TCR-TCR, TCR-HLA and TCR-CMV co-occurrence, with a repertoire-size bias correction applied to TCR pairs. To estimate false discovery rates, a later analysis permuted the HLA or CMV assignments 20 times. In a later analysis, co-occurring TCRs were grouped with DBSCAN, and TCRdist sequence similarity was added when clustering was performed within HLA-allele-positive subsets. Co-occurrence clustering excluded repertoires with fewer than 30,000 or more than 120,000 public chains, plus five with anomalous nucleotide sharing. TCRdb took this table from immuneACCESS and kept in-frame rearrangements with V and J called. Such tables lack part of the clones; where checked against another copy, unresolved V genes explain under half of the gap, and the rest is unexplained. D and trimming were read from the DNA, whereas the V and J calls and clone size are those reported in that table. The sample's records list about 140,000 clones. The top ten constitute approximately 2% of the sample.

The cohort consisted of 670 or so healthy bone marrow donors. All cohort members were sampled while nominally healthy, although unrecorded immune exposures were likely present. The donor was CMV seronegative and was included in the group of a few hundred seronegative cohort members. Every donor gave a peripheral blood sample, and the peripheral blood mononuclear cells from that sample were used for TCR beta sequencing. Genomic DNA was extracted from the blood cell samples with the Qiagen DNeasy Blood Extraction Kit. This TCR came from a woman between 18 and 29 years old in good health and CMV-seronegative. Sequences were obtained from PBMCs. Recombination joined TRBV11-3 with TRBJ2-1; TRBD2 agrees with 7 junctional bases. CDR3 loop: CASSPPGGRAGAPNEQFF. The nucleotide sequence reads as follows: TGTGCCAGCAGCCCGCCGGGGGGACGGGCGGGAGCCCCCAATGAGCAGTTCTTC.